These 18 T cell receptor beta chains came from one sample sequenced in a study of PD-L1 blockade in urothelial cancer. Assay used: immunoSEQ multiplex PCR; TCRdb lists only in-frame clones, some missing. The profile shows some 49,000 clones, around nine tenths of them singletons. The source was PBMCs, collected around atezolizumab (anti-PD-L1) treatment. The receptors stem from a man aged 55 to 70 with urothelial cancer.

V usage is TRBV7-2 and J usage is TRBJ2-7; a possible D gene is TRBD1 (6 bases). Germline CDR1 SGHTA, CDR2 FQGNSA. Trimming removed 0 bases at V and 3 bases at J, with 9 bases between. This CDR3 is built from 14 residues. The CDR3 DNA reads TGTGCCAGCAGCTTAGCGGGGGCCCACTACGAGCAGTACTTC. Protein sequence: CASSLAGAHYEQYF.

The V call is TRBV18, the J call TRBJ2-5; TRBD2 might be the D (5 bases). Germline loops: CDR1 KGHSH, CDR2 LQKENI. V gave up 2 bases and J gave up 4 bases, with 8 bases separating them. This CDR3 contains 13 residues. CDR3 nucleotide sequence: TGTGCCAGCTCACCAAACCGGGGAGAGACCCAGTACTTC. Its translation is CASSPNRGETQYF.

This clone was recorded a few times. The chain carries TRBV10-1 and TRBJ2-7, with TRBD1 matching over 8 bases. This CDR3 has 13 amino acids. Germline V gene lookup returns CDR1 WNHNN and CDR2 SYGVQD (reference sequence). V was pared by 6 bases and J by 3 bases, with 4 bases of the junction left unmatched. In DNA form, the CDR3 reads TGCGCCAGCAGCCGGACAGGGAACTACGAGCAGTACTTC. This codes for CASSRTGNYEQYF.

The genes are TRBV6-1 and TRBJ1-4, with D possibly being TRBD1 (5 bases). The CDR3 extends over 14 amino acids. V lost 4 bases to trimming and J lost 7 bases, with 13 bases between them. Germline loops: CDR1 MNHNS, CDR2 SASEGT. In DNA form, the CDR3 reads TGTGCCAGCAGTGTCGTTCAGGGCGGTGAAAAACTGTTTTTT. As protein: CASSVVQGGEKLFF.

The rearrangement uses TRBV27 and TRBJ2-1, with TRBD2 identical over 10 bases. With 6 bases clipped from V and 12 bases from J, the junction kept 11 bases outside the gene matches. The CDR3 runs 14 residues. Germline loops: CDR1 MNHEY, CDR2 SMNVEV (reference sequence). CDR3 nucleotides: TGTGCCAGCAGCTCAGGACTAGCGGCCTCCCGGCAGTTCTTC. It specifies CASSSGLAASRQFF.

The chain joins TRBV6-5 to TRBJ2-2; 8 bases are shared with TRBD2. CDR3 length: 16 residues. The germline V gene encodes CDR1 MNHEY and CDR2 SVGAGI. J gave up 4 bases and V 0 bases, and 4 bases lay outside the gene matches. The CDR3: CASSYSKGTSTGELFF. The CDR3 bases are TGTGCCAGCAGTTACTCGAAGGGGACTAGCACCGGGGAGCTGTTTTTT.

The chain links TRBV30 to TRBJ1-5; D ambiguous. Per germline, CDR1 GTSNPN and CDR2 SVGIG (reference sequence). This CDR3 comprises 12 residues. Between the trimmed V and J ends, which lost 2 bases and 9 bases, there was a span of 11 bases. CDR3 region: CAWSRTGRPQHF. The CDR3 nucleotides are TGTGCCTGGAGTCGTACGGGGAGGCCCCAGCATTTT. Filled out from reference TRBV30 and TRBJ1-5, the complete variable domain reads SQTIHQWPATLVQPVGSPLSLECTVEGTSNPNLYWYRQAAGRGLQLLFYSVGIGQISSEVPQNLSASRPQDRQFILSSKKLLLSDSGFYLCAWSRTGRPQHFGDGTRLSIL.

This clone was detected only once. This sequence joins TRBV7-9 and TRBJ1-1; 7 nucleotides agree with TRBD1. The CDR3 extends over 14 amino acids. CDR1 is SEHNR, CDR2 FQNEAQ, per germline (reference sequence). V lost 5 bases, J lost 5 bases, and 8 bases stayed unmatched. The CDR3 here is CASSTRDSGTEAFF. In nucleotides, the CDR3 is TGTGCCAGCAGCACACGGGACAGCGGGACTGAAGCTTTCTTT.

This clone was recorded only once. The chain combines TRBV5-6 with TRBJ2-7; perhaps TRBD2 as D (5 bases). The CDR3 spans 14 residues. The germline V gene encodes CDR1 SGHDT and CDR2 YYEEEE. Deletions cut 3 bases from V and 3 bases from J, with 13 bases between. CDR3 sequence: CASSSPPGNYEQYF. The CDR3 nucleotides are TGTGCCAGCAGCTCGCCCCCGGGGAACTACGAGCAGTACTTC.

This clone was seen just once. The chain carries TRBV2 and TRBJ1-6; TRBD1 matches 9 bases. Germline V CDR1 and CDR2: SNHLY, FYNNEI. J gave up 7 bases and V 6 bases, and 7 bases lay outside the gene matches. The CDR3 totals 15 residues. The CDR3 DNA reads as TGTGCCAGCAGCGGACAGGGGCCAGGGAATTCACCCCTCCACTTT. Protein sequence: CASSGQGPGNSPLHF. Filled out from reference TRBV2 and TRBJ1-6, the complete variable domain reads EPEVTQTPSHQVTQMGQEVILRCVPISNHLYFYWYRQILGQKVEFLVSFYNNEISEKSEIFDDQFSVERPDGSNFTLKIRSTKLEDSAMYFCASSGQGPGNSPLHFGNGTRLTVT.

This chain joins TRBV30 and TRBJ2-1, with D uncertain. V gave up 0 bases and J gave up 3 bases, with 9 bases separating them. Germline V gene lookup returns CDR1 GTSNPN and CDR2 SVGIG (reference sequence). The CDR3 consists of 14 residues. The CDR3 region is CAWSVPSFYNEQFF. CDR3 nucleotides: TGTGCCTGGAGTGTACCTAGTTTCTACAATGAGCAGTTCTTC.

The chain recombines TRBV7-2 with TRBJ1-2, with TRBD1 as a possible D gene (5 bases). The V and J ends lost 4 bases and 4 bases respectively, with 10 bases between them. Germline V gene data show CDR1 as SGHTA and CDR2 as FQGNSA. There are 13 residues in the CDR3. The CDR3 here is CASSSNRLYGYTF. The CDR3 DNA reads as TGTGCCAGCAGCTCTAACAGGCTCTATGGCTACACCTTC. The variable domain in full, with the rest retrieved from reference TRBV7-2 and TRBJ1-2, is GAGVSQSPSNKVTEKGKDVELRCDPISGHTALYWYRQSLGQGLEFLIYFQGNSAPDKSGLPSDRFSAERTGGSVSTLTIQRTQQEDSAVYLCASSSNRLYGYTFGSGTRLTVV.

The rearrangement uses TRBV6-6 and TRBJ2-3, with 8 bases fitting TRBD1. Germline-derived CDR1 and CDR2 are MNHNY and SVGAGI (reference sequence). V shed 7 bases and J 3 bases; nucleotides not matched to a gene: 6. This CDR3 region has 14 residues. Here the CDR3 reads CASTRTGRTDTQYF. The CDR3 nucleotides are TGTGCCAGCACCCGGACAGGGAGGACAGATACGCAGTATTTT.

The V call is TRBV19, the J call TRBJ1-1; 9 bases fit TRBD1. The CDR3 contains 16 residues. CDR1 LNHDA and CDR2 SQIVND come from the germline V gene (reference sequence). Germline trimming cut 5 bases from V and 4 bases from J; bases unmatched to any gene: 11. The CDR3 DNA reads as TGTGCCAGTAGTCTTCTTTCGGGACAGGGTATCACTGAAGCTTTCTTT. Its translation is CASSLLSGQGITEAFF. Complete variable domain (other parts from reference TRBV19 and TRBJ1-1): DGGITQSPKYLFRKEGQNVTLSCEQNLNHDAMYWYRQDPGQGLRLIYYSQIVNDFQKGDIAEGYSVSREKKESFPLTVTSAQKNPTAFYLCASSLLSGQGITEAFFGQGTRLTVV.

The CDR3 coding sequence is TGTGCCTGGAGTGGTGTACTGACTAATGAAAAACTGTTTTTT. Residues: CAWSGVLTNEKLFF. V usage is TRBV30 and J usage is TRBJ1-4, with D uncertain. The length of the CDR3 is 14 residues. The V gene lost 1 base and the J gene lost 2 bases, with 8 bases spanning the gap. Germline CDR1 reads GTSNPN; CDR2 reads SVGIG (reference sequence).

This chain links TRBV29-1 with TRBJ2-5, with TRBD2 as a possible D gene (7 bases). The V and J ends lost 4 bases and 5 bases respectively, with 11 bases between them. The CDR3 sequence is 12 residues long. The V gene's germline CDR1 is SQVTM and CDR2 ANQGSEA. The CDR3 coding sequence is TGCAGCGTTGTGAAGGGGGGGGAGACCCAGTACTTC. Its translation: CSVVKGGETQYF.

In its sample, this clone was seen a few times. The genes are TRBV18 and TRBJ1-2; the D gene is possibly TRBD1 (5 bases). The CDR3 is made up of 13 amino acids. Between the trimmed V and J ends, which lost 6 bases and 2 bases, there was a span of 10 bases. Germline lookup yields CDR1 KGHSH and CDR2 LQKENI. The CDR3 nucleotides read TGTGCCAGCTCCCGGCAGGGAAACTATGGCTACACCTTC. This encodes CASSRQGNYGYTF. Together with reference TRBV18 and TRBJ1-2, the CDR3 gives the full variable domain: NAGVMQNPRHLVRRRGQEARLRCSPMKGHSHVYWYRQLPEEGLKFMVYLQKENIIDESGMPKERFSAEFPKEGPSILRIQQVVRGDSAAYFCASSRQGNYGYTFGSGTRLTVV.

The chain recombines TRBV6-1 with TRBJ1-2; TRBD1 is a possible D gene (5 bases). Germline CDR1 is MNHNS and CDR2 is SASEGT. The CDR3 runs 14 residues. Deletions cut 1 base from V and 7 bases from J, with 13 bases between. The CDR3 sequence: CASSEGGRVTGYTF. The CDR3 DNA reads TGTGCCAGCAGTGAAGGTGGCAGGGTTACTGGCTACACCTTC.